One sample yielded the 29 T cell receptor beta chains listed below, sequenced in a study of shared clonotypes between healthy human individuals. TCRdb's copy holds only in-frame clones and misses some; the assay was immunoSEQ multiplex PCR. The sample lists 2 million to 2.5 million clones; 85% to 95% were seen once. Sequences were obtained from naive CD4+ T cells from PBMCs. Noted subset: CD45RA+ positively selected. The source is a man between 18 and 35 years old in good health. Some clones in this sample may be carry-over from other donors' samples.

The chain recombines TRBV7-2 with TRBJ2-5; 7 bases agree with TRBD2. The CDR3 covers 15 residues. Trimming took 0 bases from V and 5 from J; bases not matched to a gene: 6. The V gene's germline CDR1 is SGHTA and CDR2 FQGNSA. This CDR3 reads CASSLALAGWETQYF. The CDR3, as DNA: TGTGCCAGCAGCTTAGCCTTAGCGGGCTGGGAGACCCAGTACTTC.

This chain connects TRBV5-1 to TRBJ2-7; 14 nucleotides agree with TRBD2. The CDR3 has 18 residues. Unmatched junction bases numbered 10, after V lost 1 base and J lost 4 bases. CDR1 and CDR2 from the germline V gene are SGHRS and YFSETQ. The CDR3, as DNA: TGCGCCAGCAGCTTGACATCGACTAGCGGGAGGGACGGGTACGAGCAGTACTTC. It translates to CASSLTSTSGRDGYEQYF.

This clone occurred a few times. The chain links TRBV4-2 to TRBJ1-5; D is uncertain. Germline V lookup: CDR1 LGHNA, CDR2 YNFKEQ. The CDR3 is 14 amino acids. The ends were cut back, 0 bases at V and 5 bases at J, with 8 bases in the middle. The CDR3 coding sequence is TGTGCCAGCAGCCAAGATAGTTCCCATCAGCCCCAGCATTTT. Its protein is CASSQDSSHQPQHF.

The chain couples TRBV19 to TRBJ2-4; D is unresolved. Germline V gene sequence: CDR1 LNHDA, CDR2 SQIVND (reference sequence). V lost 3 bases and J 1 base, leaving 4 bases between the germline ends. This CDR3 comprises 13 residues. CDR3 amino acids: CASSIEAKNIQYF. In DNA form, the CDR3 reads TGTGCCAGTAGTATTGAGGCCAAAAACATTCAGTACTTC.

The chain joins TRBV14 to TRBJ2-2; D is undetermined. V lost 4 bases to trimming and J lost 4 bases, with 10 bases between them. CDR1 is SGHDN, CDR2 FVKESK, per germline. The CDR3 runs to 14 residues. CDR3 residues: CASSRTARTGELFF. In DNA, the CDR3 is TGTGCCAGCAGCCGGACCGCGCGCACCGGGGAGCTGTTTTTT.

This clone was seen just once. The chain is built from TRBV28 and TRBJ2-3; possibly TRBD2 for D (6 bases). With 3 bases removed from V and 4 bases from J, the gap between germline ends came to 14 bases. CDR3 length equals 15 residues. CDR1 and CDR2 (germline): MDHEN, SYDVKM. CDR3 DNA: TGTGCCAGCAGTTTCGGAGGGGTTAGTTCAGATACGCAGTATTTT. The encoded protein is CASSFGGVSSDTQYF.

This clone has only a few counts. This chain links TRBV14 with TRBJ1-4; D gene uncertain. The CDR3 runs to 12 residues. Germline V gene sequence: CDR1 SGHDN, CDR2 FVKESK. This CDR3 reads CLLWLPNEKLFF. CDR3 sequence (DNA): TGTCTACTGTGGCTCCCTAATGAAAAACTGTTTTTT.

This clone was seen just once. V is TRBV6-4 and J is TRBJ2-2; 7 bases match TRBD2. V shed 0 bases and J 4 bases; nucleotides not matched to a gene: 2. In germline, CDR1 is MRHNA, CDR2 SNTAGT. The CDR3 consists of 15 residues. The CDR3 sequence: CASSDSGGITGELFF. Written as DNA, the CDR3 is TGTGCCAGCAGTGACTCGGGGGGGATCACCGGGGAGCTGTTTTTT.

This chain joins TRBV19 and TRBJ2-6, with unresolved D. Trimming removed 4 bases from V and 2 bases from J, with 18 bases in between. Germline V gene sequence: CDR1 LNHDA, CDR2 SQIVND (reference sequence). The CDR3 contains 18 residues. CDR3 sequence reads: CASSKAPSGAPGANVLTF. DNA for the CDR3: TGTGCCAGTAGTAAGGCCCCGTCCGGAGCTCCTGGGGCCAACGTCCTGACTTTC.

This chain connects TRBV19 to TRBJ2-3; D call uncertain. CDR1 and CDR2 (germline): LNHDA, SQIVND (reference sequence). With 1 base removed from V and 2 bases from J, the gap between germline ends came to 13 bases. This CDR3 is 16 amino acids long. As DNA, the CDR3 is TGTGCCAGTAGTATAGTTCCAACCAGATACACAGATACGCAGTATTTT. Its protein product is CASSIVPTRYTDTQYF.

The rearrangement uses TRBV19 and TRBJ2-7; weak D call: TRBD1 (7 bases). Germline CDR1 and CDR2: LNHDA and SQIVND (reference sequence). The V gene lost 5 bases and the J gene lost 0 bases, with 14 bases spanning the gap. This CDR3 comprises 15 residues. The CDR3 loop is CASSSDREASYEQYF. The CDR3 bases are TGTGCCAGTAGTTCCGACAGGGAGGCCTCCTACGAGCAGTACTTC.

The rearrangement uses TRBV28 and TRBJ2-7; 8 nucleotides match TRBD1. V lost 6 bases, J lost 4 bases, and 11 bases stayed unmatched. The CDR3 runs 15 residues. The germline V gene has CDR1 MDHEN and CDR2 SYDVKM. The CDR3 loop reads CASSRPGQVNYEQYF. The CDR3 DNA reads as TGTGCCAGCAGCCGACCGGGACAGGTTAATTACGAGCAGTACTTC.

This clone has more than one count but fewer than ten. The rearrangement uses TRBV12-5 and TRBJ1-1, with unresolved D. The germline gives CDR1 LGHNT, CDR2 FRNRAP. The CDR3 extends over 11 amino acids. The V end was cut by 7 bases, the J end by 11 bases, with 14 bases between. The CDR3 loop reads CASVLFGQAFF. The CDR3 bases are TGTGCTAGTGTCCTCTTCGGCCAGGCTTTCTTT.

The chain employs TRBV7-9 and TRBJ2-1; 11 positions match TRBD2. The CDR3 runs to 15 residues. Per the germline V gene, CDR1 is SEHNR and CDR2 is FQNEAQ (reference sequence). Unmatched junction bases numbered 10, after V lost 7 bases and J lost 8 bases. This chain's CDR3 is CASIILAGGGDEQFF. The CDR3 DNA sequence: TGTGCCAGCATCATTCTAGCGGGAGGAGGCGATGAGCAGTTCTTC.

The V and J genes are TRBV5-4 and TRBJ1-1, with a weak D call TRBD1 (6 bases). V was clipped by 4 bases and J by 3 bases, with 13 bases between them. Germline V gene sequence: CDR1 SGHNT, CDR2 YYREEE (reference sequence). This CDR3 is built from 14 residues. Here the CDR3 reads CASSLDSSDTEAFF. Here the CDR3 DNA reads TGTGCCAGCAGCCTGGACAGTTCGGACACTGAAGCTTTCTTT.

The chain recombines TRBV18 with TRBJ1-5; D gene uncertain. The CDR3 is 14 residues long. Trimming shortened V by 2 bases and J by 4 bases, and 9 bases separated the two germline ends. Germline V gene data show CDR1 as KGHSH and CDR2 as LQKENI. The CDR3 bases are TGTGCCAGCTCACCATTTGCCTTTAATCAGCCCCAGCATTTT. It is translated as CASSPFAFNQPQHF.

This chain joins TRBV10-3 and TRBJ1-1, with a tentative D call TRBD1 (5 bases). CDR1 and CDR2 (germline): ENHRY, SYGVKD. V lost 3 bases to trimming and J lost 4 bases, with 18 bases between them. CDR3 length equals 16 residues. The CDR3: CAISDPDYPGRTEAFF. As DNA, the CDR3 is TGTGCCATCAGTGACCCCGACTACCCGGGACGCACTGAAGCTTTCTTT.

This clone appeared once. The chain joins TRBV6-6 to TRBJ2-5; 7 positions agree with TRBD1. TRBJ2-7 explains the end of the DNA better; the J call may be wrong. This CDR3 region has 14 residues. Germline CDR1 is MNHNY and CDR2 is SVGAGI (reference sequence). The CDR3 nucleotides are TGTGCCAGCTGCAGCCCGGGACAGATCTACGAGCAGTACTTC. Translation: CASCSPGQIYEQYF.

The genes are TRBV6-1 and TRBJ1-5; 8 bases are a match to TRBD1. The CDR3 contains 16 residues. V dropped 2 bases and J dropped 7; count of bases not matched to a gene: 10. The germline gives CDR1 MNHNS, CDR2 SASEGT. CDR3 sequence: CASSERFRQGHQPQHF. Here the CDR3 DNA reads TGTGCCAGCAGTGAAAGATTCCGACAGGGGCACCAGCCCCAGCATTTT.

The chain joins TRBV30 to TRBJ1-2; a possible D gene is TRBD1 (6 bases). This CDR3 contains 14 residues. Germline CDR1 reads GTSNPN; CDR2 reads SVGIG (reference sequence). The V gene lost 3 bases and the J gene lost 6 bases, with 17 bases spanning the gap. CDR3 amino acids: CAWRLTGGNDGYTF. The CDR3 DNA sequence: TGTGCCTGGAGATTAACGGGGGGCAACGATGGCTACACCTTC.

Points on this clone: Within the sample, other DNA sequences also encode this same CDR3. The chain recombines TRBV5-1 with TRBJ1-5, with 9 bases matching TRBD1. In germline, CDR1 is SGHRS, CDR2 YFSETQ. The CDR3 is 14 amino acids. Trimming cost V 4 bases and J 4 bases; bases outside gene matches: 3. Here the CDR3 reads CASSPGTGNQPQHF. CDR3 DNA sequence: TGCGCCAGCAGCCCCGGGACAGGGAATCAGCCCCAGCATTTT.

This clone was found a few times. The chain links TRBV19 to TRBJ1-1; 8 bases are a match to TRBD1. Looked up from germline, CDR1 is LNHDA and CDR2 is SQIVND (reference sequence). The CDR3 is 12 residues long. V lost 1 base and J lost 9; bases outside the gene matches: 1. This CDR3 reads CASSIGTGKAFF. CDR3 coding DNA: TGTGCCAGTAGTATAGGGACAGGGAAAGCTTTCTTT. The whole variable domain, filled in from reference TRBV19 and TRBJ1-1, reads DGGITQSPKYLFRKEGQNVTLSCEQNLNHDAMYWYRQDPGQGLRLIYYSQIVNDFQKGDIAEGYSVSREKKESFPLTVTSAQKNPTAFYLCASSIGTGKAFFGQGTRLTVV.

The table lists this clone with a count of one. The rearrangement links TRBV5-4 to TRBJ2-7; D tentatively fits TRBD1 or TRBD2 (5 bases each). Per the germline V gene, CDR1 is SGHNT and CDR2 is YYREEE (reference sequence). The CDR3 has 14 residues. Trimming stripped 4 bases from V and 3 bases from J, with 14 bases between. CDR3 protein: CASSPNRDLYEQYF. The CDR3 DNA reads TGTGCCAGCAGCCCAAACCGGGACCTCTACGAGCAGTACTTC.

This chain links TRBV5-4 with TRBJ2-1, with D uncertain. The germline V and J ends were trimmed by 4 bases and 5 bases, with 10 bases remaining between them. There are 13 residues in the CDR3. Germline V gene lookup returns CDR1 SGHNT and CDR2 YYREEE (reference sequence). The CDR3 spells CASSQALNNEQFF. DNA for the CDR3: TGTGCCAGCAGCCAAGCTTTGAACAATGAGCAGTTCTTC.

The chain carries TRBV9 and TRBJ2-5; D possibly uses TRBD1 or TRBD2 (5 bases each). The CDR3 extends over 14 amino acids. CDR1 is SGDLS and CDR2 is YYNGEE in the germline V gene. V lost 2 bases, J lost 6 bases, and 14 bases lay in between. CDR3 region: CASSVRPGSQTQYF. CDR3 DNA: TGTGCCAGCAGCGTGAGGCCAGGGAGTCAGACCCAGTACTTC. The whole variable domain, remainder taken from reference TRBV9 and TRBJ2-5, is DSGVTQTPKHLITATGQRVTLRCSPRSGDLSVYWYQQSLDQGLQFLIQYYNGEERAKGNILERFSAQQFPDLHSELNLSSLELGDSALYFCASSVRPGSQTQYFGPGTRLLVL.

The V and J genes are TRBV7-2 and TRBJ2-5, with D possibly matching TRBD1 (7 bases). The germline gives CDR1 SGHTA, CDR2 FQGNSA. V lost 6 bases and J lost 1, with 12 bases in between. This CDR3 comprises 14 residues. DNA of the CDR3: TGTGCCAGCAGGCAGGGGGGCAGCCAAGAGACCCAGTACTTC. Its protein is CASRQGGSQETQYF.

The chain combines TRBV28 with TRBJ2-3; no firm D call. The germline gives CDR1 MDHEN, CDR2 SYDVKM. The CDR3 runs 13 residues. Trimming took 6 bases from V and 8 from J, leaving 15 bases between them. The CDR3 nucleotides read TGTGCCAGCAGCCTACCTCTGGGCGGTACGCAGTATTTT. It is translated as CASSLPLGGTQYF.

The V gene is TRBV7-9, the J gene TRBJ1-1; 9 bases map to TRBD1. With 5 bases clipped from V and 2 bases from J, the junction kept 6 bases outside the gene matches. The CDR3 totals 15 residues. CDR1 is SEHNR and CDR2 is FQNEAQ in the germline V gene (reference sequence). The chain's CDR3 is CASSQQGALNTEAFF. Here the CDR3 DNA reads TGTGCCAGCAGCCAACAGGGGGCTCTAAACACTGAAGCTTTCTTT.

The chain uses TRBV28 and TRBJ2-5; 9 bases map to TRBD1. The germline V gene encodes CDR1 MDHEN and CDR2 SYDVKM. V was pared by 5 bases and J by 3 bases, with 7 bases of the junction left unmatched. The CDR3 contains 15 residues. The CDR3, as DNA: TGTGCCAGCAGTAGGACAGGGGCCGGAAAAGAGACCCAGTACTTC. This translates into CASSRTGAGKETQYF.